The sequence of this T cell receptor beta chain was determined in a study of T cells in women clearing cervical HPV infection. Across the study: Donors had HPV16-related CIN3 or worse; 2 had invasive cancer. Case blood was drawn a median about 160 days after lesion detection.

Cervical HPV DNA detected by MY09/MY11 PCR, typed by dot-blot. Note on this clone: The CDR3 end falls 3 residues outside the read, so it is completed with the germline J gene.

Assay: immunoSEQ multiplex PCR; the TCRdb copy retains only in-frame clones and omits some. Here the sample table reports 25,000 or so clones. CDR3 length: 15 amino acids. Germline V lookup: CDR1 DFQATT, CDR2 SNEGSKA (reference sequence). With 5 bases removed from V and 2 bases from J, the gap between germline ends came to 15 bases. The origin of this receptor is a woman aged 18 to 75 with a cervical HPV16 infection that either progressed to CIN3+ or cleared (not recorded which). The chain recombines TRBV20-1 with TRBJ2-2; D gene ambiguous. Material for sequencing was blood buffy coat. CDR3 amino acids: CSAYRGRINTGELFF. CDR3 DNA (partial): TGCAGTGCTTACCGTGGCAGAATAAACACCGGGGAG.